The rows below give T cell receptor beta chains drawn from one sample of a study of cytomegalovirus exposure and HLA in healthy donors. Produced via immunoSEQ multiplex PCR; TCRdb's table is partial and in-frame only. The sample consists of about 160,000 clones, about three quarters of them appearing once. Sequencing input: PBMCs. The receptors were sampled from a man between 18 and 29 years old in good health and CMV-seronegative. The CDR3 runs from the conserved cysteine through the conserved F or W. D genes are given only for firm matches. Clone size is not always given. Where it is, it says once, few, many or a class for expanded clones.

d_call j_call v_call clone_size cdr3_nt cdr3_aa
TRBD1 TRBJ2-7 TRBV7-2 once TGTGCCAGCAGCCGAAGCGGACAGGGCACCGACGAGCAGTACTTC CASSRSGQGTDEQYF
TRBD2 TRBJ2-7 TRBV11-2 - TGTGCCAGCAGCCCGCGCGGGGCTAGCGGGAGTAGAGAGCAGTACTTC CASSPRGASGSREQYF
TRBD2 TRBJ2-7 TRBV27 - TGTGCCAGCAGTTTGGGGCTAGCGGGAGTCGGCGAGCAGTACTTC CASSLGLAGVGEQYF
- TRBJ1-1 TRBV6-5 - TGTGCCAGCAGTTACTTTCAGGGTGAAACTGAAGCTTTCTTT CASSYFQGETEAFF
TRBD1 TRBJ2-7 TRBV14 - TGTGCCAGCAGCCATATGGGACAGGGATCATACGAGCAGTACTTC CASSHMGQGSYEQYF
TRBD1 TRBJ2-5 TRBV28 - TGTGCCATCAACACCCTAAGGCAGGGGGAAGAGACCCAGTACTTC CAINTLRQGEETQYF
TRBD1 TRBJ1-2 TRBV28 - TGTGCCAGCTGGGGACCGGGACAGGGGCGAGGCTACACCTTC CASWGPGQGRGYTF
- TRBJ2-6 TRBV4-3 few TGCGCCAGCAGCCAAGCGCGGGGTGGCGTCCTGACTTTC CASSQARGGVLTF
- TRBJ2-7 TRBV7-8 - TGTGCCAGCAGCTTAGCCCGGGGAGCGGTAAGAGGCGACGAGCAGTACTTC CASSLARGAVRGDEQYF
TRBD1 TRBJ2-1 TRBV28 - TGTGCCAGCAGTCGAGGGGACAGATGGAACAATGAGCAGTTCTTC CASSRGDRWNNEQFF
- TRBJ2-3 TRBV5-8 few TGTGCCAGCAGCTTAGCTTTAGCGTCTCACGGAACAGATACGCAGTATTTT CASSLALASHGTDTQYF
- TRBJ1-1 TRBV6-6 few TGTGCCAGCAGTTACGCCGACTGGAACACTGAAGCTTTCTTT CASSYADWNTEAFF
TRBD2 TRBJ2-1 TRBV10-1 - TGCGCCAGCAGTGACGGTGGACTAGCGGGAGCTGAGCAGTTCTTC CASSDGGLAGAEQFF
- TRBJ2-5 TRBV15 - TGTGCCACCAGCAGAGCCGATGGGGCCGAGACCCAGTACTTC CATSRADGAETQYF
- TRBJ2-5 TRBV10-2 - TGCGCCAGCACGCGGGTAAACTCCCCTAGGCCGTACCAAGAGACCCAGTACTTC CASTRVNSPRPYQETQYF
TRBD2 TRBJ2-7 TRBV2 - TGTGCCAGCGGGGGGACTAGCGGAACCTACGAGCAGTACTTC CASGGTSGTYEQYF
TRBD2 TRBJ2-3 TRBV9 - TGTGCCAGCAGCGTAGAGGGTTGGCTAGCGGGAGGGGCAGATACGCAGTATTTT CASSVEGWLAGGADTQYF
TRBD1 TRBJ2-2 TRBV19 few TGTGCCAGTAGTATGTTATCAGGGGGCTTGACCGGGGAGCTGTTTTTT CASSMLSGGLTGELFF
- TRBJ2-3 TRBV6-4 - TGTGCCAGCAGCAAACAGGGTGGCACAGATACGCAGTATTTT CASSKQGGTDTQYF
TRBD1 TRBJ2-7 TRBV4-1 - TGCGCCAGCAGCCAAATCTTCGGACAGGGGAGAGCCTACGAGCAGTACTTC CASSQIFGQGRAYEQYF